This paragraph reports one TCR beta chain. Its specificity is not known. 5'-RACE, quantitative and with molecular barcodes, yielded the TCR beta libraries. From the 5' RACE reads, TCRdb called clonotypes with MiXCR, one entry per CDR3 protein. Among approximately 100,000 distinct CDR3 sequences listed, roughly 8.3% were seen once. These data originate in a study of CD8 T cells in ankylosing spondylitis. Study outcomes and limitations: The clones that were linked to disease were reported to be significantly enriched in matched synovial fluid samples from ankylosing spondylitis patients. In ankylosing spondylitis blood, a motif of seven to nine highly homologous TCR beta variants appeared characteristic. With a CD8+ phenotype, disease-linked clones were relatively rare in peripheral blood.

Germline V lookup: CDR1 DFQATT, CDR2 SNEGSKA (reference sequence). The CDR3 runs 14 residues. V dropped 0 bases and J dropped 6; count of bases not matched to a gene: 6. The chain employs TRBV20-1 and TRBJ1-2; 8 bases align to TRBD1. The receptor's source is a male donor with ankylosing spondylitis or in good health (not recorded which). Sequences were obtained from blood, either unsorted or a sorted T cell fraction (not recorded which). CDR3 sequence: CSARDPDRVHGYTF. DNA of the CDR3: TGCAGTGCTAGAGACCCGGACAGGGTCCATGGCTACACCTTC.